Below are 2 T cell receptor beta chains sequenced from a single sample in a study of cytomegalovirus exposure and HLA in healthy donors. The PCR contained 60 Vbeta and 13 Jbeta primers. Only in-frame clones appear in the TCRdb table, and some are missing; sequencing was by immunoSEQ multiplex PCR. The sample holds about 52,000 clones, 65% to 85% seen once. The sequenced material came from PBMCs. The receptor set was obtained from a man aged 18 to 30 in good health and CMV-seronegative.

V is TRBV30 and J is TRBJ1-1; TRBD1 matches at 7 bases. Trimming took 3 bases from V and 3 from J; bases not matched to a gene: 7. The length of the CDR3 is 14 residues. Germline lookup yields CDR1 GTSNPN and CDR2 SVGIG (reference sequence). The CDR3 is CAWRNIDRDTEAFF. The CDR3 nucleotides read TGTGCCTGGAGAAATATCGACAGGGACACTGAAGCTTTCTTT.

The chain joins TRBV7-8 to TRBJ1-5; TRBD1 matches at 10 bases. The V gene end was trimmed by 3 bases and the J gene end by 3 bases; junction bases not matched to a gene: 8. This CDR3 region has 17 residues. The germline V gene encodes CDR1 SGHVS and CDR2 FQNEAQ. CDR3 region: CASSFGTGVGINQPQHF. CDR3 DNA: TGTGCCAGCAGCTTTGGGACAGGGGTCGGTATCAATCAGCCCCAGCATTTT.